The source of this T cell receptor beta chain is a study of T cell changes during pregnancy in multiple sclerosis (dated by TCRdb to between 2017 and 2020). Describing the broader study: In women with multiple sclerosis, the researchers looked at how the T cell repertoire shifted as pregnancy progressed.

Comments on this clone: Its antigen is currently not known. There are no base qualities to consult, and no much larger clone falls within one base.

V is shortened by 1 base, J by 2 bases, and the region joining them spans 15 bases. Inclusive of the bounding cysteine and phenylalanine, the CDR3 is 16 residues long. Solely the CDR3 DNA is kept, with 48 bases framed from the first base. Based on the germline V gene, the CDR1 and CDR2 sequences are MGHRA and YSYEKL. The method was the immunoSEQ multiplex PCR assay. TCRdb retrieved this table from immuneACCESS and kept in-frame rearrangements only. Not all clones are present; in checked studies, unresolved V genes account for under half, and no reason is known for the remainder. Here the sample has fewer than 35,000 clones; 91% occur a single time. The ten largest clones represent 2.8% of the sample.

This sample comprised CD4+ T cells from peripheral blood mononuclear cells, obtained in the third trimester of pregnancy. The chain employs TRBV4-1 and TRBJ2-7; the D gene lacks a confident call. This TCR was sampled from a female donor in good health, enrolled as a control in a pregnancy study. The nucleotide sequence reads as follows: TGCGCCAGCAGCCAAGTGGATCTAGTTTCTACCTACGAGCAGTACTTC. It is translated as CASSQVDLVSTYEQYF.